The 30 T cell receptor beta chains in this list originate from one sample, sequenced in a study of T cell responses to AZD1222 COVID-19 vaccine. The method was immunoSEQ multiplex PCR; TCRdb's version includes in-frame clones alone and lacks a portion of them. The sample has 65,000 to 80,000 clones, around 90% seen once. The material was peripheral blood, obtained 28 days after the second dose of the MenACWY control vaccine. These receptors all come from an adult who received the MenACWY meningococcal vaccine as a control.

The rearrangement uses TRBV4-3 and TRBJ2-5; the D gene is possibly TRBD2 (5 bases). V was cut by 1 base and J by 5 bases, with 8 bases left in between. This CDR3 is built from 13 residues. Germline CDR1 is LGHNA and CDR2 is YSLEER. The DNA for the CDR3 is TGCGCCAGCAGCCAAGGGACGGGGGAGACCCAGTACTTC. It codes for CASSQGTGETQYF.

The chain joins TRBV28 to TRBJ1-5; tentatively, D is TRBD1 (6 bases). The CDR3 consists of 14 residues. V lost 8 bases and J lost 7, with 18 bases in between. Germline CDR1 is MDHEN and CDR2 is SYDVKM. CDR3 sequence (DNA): TGTGCCAGCCACCCGGAGGGGGGATACCAGCCCCAGCATTTT. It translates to CASHPEGGYQPQHF.

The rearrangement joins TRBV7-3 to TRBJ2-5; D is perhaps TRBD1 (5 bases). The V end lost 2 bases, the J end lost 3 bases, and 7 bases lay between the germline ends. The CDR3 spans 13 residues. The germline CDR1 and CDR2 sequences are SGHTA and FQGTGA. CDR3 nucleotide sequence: TGTGCCAGCAGCTTATTAGGGGAAGAGACCCAGTACTTC. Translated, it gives CASSLLGEETQYF.

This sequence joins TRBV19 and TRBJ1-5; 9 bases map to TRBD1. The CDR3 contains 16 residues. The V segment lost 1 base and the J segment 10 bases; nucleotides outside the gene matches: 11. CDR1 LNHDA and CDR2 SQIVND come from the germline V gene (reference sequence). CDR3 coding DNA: TGTGCCAGTAGTATAGCCTGGGGACAGGGCGGTCGTCCCCAGCATTTT. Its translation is CASSIAWGQGGRPQHF.

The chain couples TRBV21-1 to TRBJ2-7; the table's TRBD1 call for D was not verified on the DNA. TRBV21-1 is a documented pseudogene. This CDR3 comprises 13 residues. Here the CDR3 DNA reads TGTGCCAGCAAGAGGACAGGGTCAGGTGAGCAGTACTTC. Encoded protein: CASKRTGSGEQYF.

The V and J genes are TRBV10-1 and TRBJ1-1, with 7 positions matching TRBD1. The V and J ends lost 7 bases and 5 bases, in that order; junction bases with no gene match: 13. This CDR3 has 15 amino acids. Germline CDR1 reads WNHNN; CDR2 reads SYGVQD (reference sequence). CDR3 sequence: CASNTNRGGRTEAFF. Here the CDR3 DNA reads TGCGCCAGCAATACTAACAGGGGCGGTCGGACTGAAGCTTTCTTT.

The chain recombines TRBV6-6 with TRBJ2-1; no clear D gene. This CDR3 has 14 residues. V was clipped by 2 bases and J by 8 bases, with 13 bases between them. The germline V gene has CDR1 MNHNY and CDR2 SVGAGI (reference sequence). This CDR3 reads CASSYERSWHEQFF. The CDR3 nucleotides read TGTGCCAGCAGTTACGAACGCAGCTGGCATGAGCAGTTCTTC.

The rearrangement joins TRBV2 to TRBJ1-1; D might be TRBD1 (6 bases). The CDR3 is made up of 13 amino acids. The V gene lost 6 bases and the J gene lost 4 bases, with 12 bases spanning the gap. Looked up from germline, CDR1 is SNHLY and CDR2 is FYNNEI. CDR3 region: CASRPQGGTEAFF. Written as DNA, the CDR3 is TGTGCCAGCAGGCCACAGGGAGGCACTGAAGCTTTCTTT.

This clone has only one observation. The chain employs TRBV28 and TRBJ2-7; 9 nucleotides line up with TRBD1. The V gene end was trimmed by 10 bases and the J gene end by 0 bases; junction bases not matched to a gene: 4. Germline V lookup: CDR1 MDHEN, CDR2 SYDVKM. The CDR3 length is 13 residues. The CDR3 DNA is TGTGCCATCACAGGGGGCGCCTCCTACGAGCAGTACTTC. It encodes CAITGGASYEQYF.

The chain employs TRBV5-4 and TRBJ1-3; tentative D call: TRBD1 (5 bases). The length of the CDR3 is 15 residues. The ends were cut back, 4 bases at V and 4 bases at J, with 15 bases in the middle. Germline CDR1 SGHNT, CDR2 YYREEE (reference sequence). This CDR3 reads CASSPGSTEGNTIYF. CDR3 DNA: TGTGCCAGCAGCCCCGGGTCGACAGAGGGAAACACCATATATTTT. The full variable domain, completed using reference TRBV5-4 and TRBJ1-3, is ETGVTQSPTHLIKTRGQQVTLRCSSQSGHNTVSWYQQALGQGPQFIFQYYREEENGRGNFPPRFSGLQFPNYSSELNVNALELDDSALYLCASSPGSTEGNTIYFGEGSWLTVV.

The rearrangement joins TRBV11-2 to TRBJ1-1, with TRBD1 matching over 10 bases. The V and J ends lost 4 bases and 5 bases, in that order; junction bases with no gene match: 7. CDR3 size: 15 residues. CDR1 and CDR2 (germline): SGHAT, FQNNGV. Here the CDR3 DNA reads TGTGCCAGCAGCTCGTACCGGGACAGGGGTACTGAAGCTTTCTTT. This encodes CASSSYRDRGTEAFF. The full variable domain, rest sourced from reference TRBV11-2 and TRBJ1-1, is EAGVAQSPRYKIIEKRQSVAFWCNPISGHATLYWYQQILGQGPKLLIQFQNNGVVDDSQLPKDRFSAERLKGVDSTLKIQPAKLEDSAVYLCASSSYRDRGTEAFFGQGTRLTVV.

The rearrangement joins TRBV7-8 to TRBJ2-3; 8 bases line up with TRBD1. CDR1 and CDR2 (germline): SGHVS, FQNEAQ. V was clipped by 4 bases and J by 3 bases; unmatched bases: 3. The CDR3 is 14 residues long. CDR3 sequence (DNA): TGTGCCAGCAGCTCCGGACAGGGAACAGATACGCAGTATTTT. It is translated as CASSSGQGTDTQYF.

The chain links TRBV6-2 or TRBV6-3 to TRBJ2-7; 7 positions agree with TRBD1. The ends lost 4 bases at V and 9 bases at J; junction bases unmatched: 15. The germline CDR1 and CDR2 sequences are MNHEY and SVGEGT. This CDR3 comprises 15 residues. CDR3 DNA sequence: TGTGCCAGCAGTTTAGGGGGCAGGACCGCCGTAGGGCAGTACTTC. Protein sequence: CASSLGGRTAVGQYF.

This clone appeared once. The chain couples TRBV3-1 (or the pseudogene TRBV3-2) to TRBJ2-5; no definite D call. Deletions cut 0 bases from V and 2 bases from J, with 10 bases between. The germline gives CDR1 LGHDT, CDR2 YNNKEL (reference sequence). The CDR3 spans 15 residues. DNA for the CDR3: TGTGCCAGCAGCCAAGATAAGGCAGTACAAGAGACCCAGTACTTC. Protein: CASSQDKAVQETQYF.

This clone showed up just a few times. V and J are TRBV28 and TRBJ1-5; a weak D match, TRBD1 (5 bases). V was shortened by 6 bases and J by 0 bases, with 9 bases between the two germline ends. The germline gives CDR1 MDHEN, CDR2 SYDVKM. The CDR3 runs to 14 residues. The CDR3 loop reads CASRQDGSNQPQHF. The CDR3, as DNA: TGTGCCAGCAGACAGGACGGTAGCAATCAGCCCCAGCATTTT.

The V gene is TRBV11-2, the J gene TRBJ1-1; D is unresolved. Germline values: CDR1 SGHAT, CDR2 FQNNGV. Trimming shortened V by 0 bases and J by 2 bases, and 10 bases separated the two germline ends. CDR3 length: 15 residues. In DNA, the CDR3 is TGTGCCAGCAGCTTAGATCTTTATTTAAACACTGAAGCTTTCTTT. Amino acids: CASSLDLYLNTEAFF.

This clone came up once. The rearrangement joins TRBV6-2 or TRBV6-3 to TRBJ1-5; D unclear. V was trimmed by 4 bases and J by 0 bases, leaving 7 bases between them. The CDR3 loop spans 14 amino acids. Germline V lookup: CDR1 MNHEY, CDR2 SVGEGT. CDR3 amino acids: CASSLGISNQPQHF. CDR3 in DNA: TGTGCCAGCAGTTTGGGGATTAGCAATCAGCCCCAGCATTTT.

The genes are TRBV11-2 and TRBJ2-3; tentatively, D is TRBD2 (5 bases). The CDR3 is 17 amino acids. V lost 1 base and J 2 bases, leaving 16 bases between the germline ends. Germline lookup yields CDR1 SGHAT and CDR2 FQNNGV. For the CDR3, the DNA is TGTGCCAGCAGCTTAGCTACGGGGTACGGGGACACAGATACGCAGTATTTT. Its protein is CASSLATGYGDTDTQYF.

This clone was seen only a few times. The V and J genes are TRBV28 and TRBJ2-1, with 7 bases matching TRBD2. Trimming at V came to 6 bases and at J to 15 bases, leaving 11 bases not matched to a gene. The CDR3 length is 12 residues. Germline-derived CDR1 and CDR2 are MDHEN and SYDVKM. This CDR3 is CASSERDYHGFF. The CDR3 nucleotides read TGTGCCAGCAGCGAGCGGGACTATCACGGGTTCTTC.

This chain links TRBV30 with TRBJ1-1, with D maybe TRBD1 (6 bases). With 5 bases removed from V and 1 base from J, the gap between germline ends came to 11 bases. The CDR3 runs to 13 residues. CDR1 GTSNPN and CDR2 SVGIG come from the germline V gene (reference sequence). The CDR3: CAWDRSKNTEAFF. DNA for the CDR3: TGTGCCTGGGACAGGAGTAAGAACACTGAAGCTTTCTTT.

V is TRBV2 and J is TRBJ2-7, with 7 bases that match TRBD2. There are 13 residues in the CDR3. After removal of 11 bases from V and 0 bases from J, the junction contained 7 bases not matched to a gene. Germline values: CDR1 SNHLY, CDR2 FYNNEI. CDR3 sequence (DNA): TGTGCCGGGGCAGCGGGGAGCTCCTACGAGCAGTACTTC. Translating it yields CAGAAGSSYEQYF.

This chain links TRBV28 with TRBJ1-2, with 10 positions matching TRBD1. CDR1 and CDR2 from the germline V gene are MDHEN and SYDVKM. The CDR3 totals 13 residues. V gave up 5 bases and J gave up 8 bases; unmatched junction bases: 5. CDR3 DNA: TGTGCCAGCAGTGTGGGACAGGGGAGAGGCTACACCTTC. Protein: CASSVGQGRGYTF.

The CDR3 spells CASSQGADWGTDTQYF. The CDR3 nucleotides read TGCGCCAGCAGCCAAGGAGCGGACTGGGGGACAGATACGCAGTATTTT. V usage is TRBV4-3 and J usage is TRBJ2-3; D might be TRBD1 or TRBD2, each matching 5 bases. The germline V gene has CDR1 LGHNA and CDR2 YSLEER. Between the trimmed V and J ends, which lost 1 base and 3 bases, there was a span of 14 bases. This CDR3 region has 16 residues.

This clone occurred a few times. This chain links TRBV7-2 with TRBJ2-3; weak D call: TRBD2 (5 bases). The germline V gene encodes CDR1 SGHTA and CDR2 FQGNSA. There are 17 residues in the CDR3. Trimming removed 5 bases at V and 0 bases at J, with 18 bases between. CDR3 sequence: CASSDPPSTDSTDTQYF. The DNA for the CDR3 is TGTGCCAGCAGCGATCCTCCTAGCACAGACAGCACAGATACGCAGTATTTT.

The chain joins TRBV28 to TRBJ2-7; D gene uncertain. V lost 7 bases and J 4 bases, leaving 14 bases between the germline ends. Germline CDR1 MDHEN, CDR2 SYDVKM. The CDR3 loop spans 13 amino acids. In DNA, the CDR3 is TGTGCCAGCACCAAGTTCCAGCGTTACGAGCAGTACTTC. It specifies CASTKFQRYEQYF. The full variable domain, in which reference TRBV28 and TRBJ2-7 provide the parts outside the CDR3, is DVKVTQSSRYLVKRTGEKVFLECVQDMDHENMFWYRQDPGLGLRLIYFSYDVKMKEKGDIPEGYSVSREKKERFSLILESASTNQTSMYLCASTKFQRYEQYFGPGTRLTVT.

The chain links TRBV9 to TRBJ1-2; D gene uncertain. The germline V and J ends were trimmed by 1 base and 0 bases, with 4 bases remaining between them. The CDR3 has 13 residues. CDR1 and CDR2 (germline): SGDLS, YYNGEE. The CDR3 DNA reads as TGTGCCAGCAGCGTAAACCCTAACTATGGCTACACCTTC. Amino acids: CASSVNPNYGYTF.

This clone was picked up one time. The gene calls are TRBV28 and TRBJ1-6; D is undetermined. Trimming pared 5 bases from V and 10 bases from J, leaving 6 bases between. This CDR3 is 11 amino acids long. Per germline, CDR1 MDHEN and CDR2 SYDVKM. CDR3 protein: CASSVDSPLHF. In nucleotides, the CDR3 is TGTGCCAGCAGTGTCGACTCACCCCTCCACTTT. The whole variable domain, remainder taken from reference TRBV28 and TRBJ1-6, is DVKVTQSSRYLVKRTGEKVFLECVQDMDHENMFWYRQDPGLGLRLIYFSYDVKMKEKGDIPEGYSVSREKKERFSLILESASTNQTSMYLCASSVDSPLHFGNGTRLTVT.

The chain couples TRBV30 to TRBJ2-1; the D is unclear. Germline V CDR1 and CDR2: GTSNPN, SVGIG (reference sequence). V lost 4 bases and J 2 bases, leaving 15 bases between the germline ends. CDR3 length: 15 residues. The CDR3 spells CAWNYLPSAYNEQFF. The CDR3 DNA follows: TGTGCCTGGAACTACCTACCGTCCGCCTACAATGAGCAGTTCTTC. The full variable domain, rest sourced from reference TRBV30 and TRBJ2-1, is SQTIHQWPATLVQPVGSPLSLECTVEGTSNPNLYWYRQAAGRGLQLLFYSVGIGQISSEVPQNLSASRPQDRQFILSSKKLLLSDSGFYLCAWNYLPSAYNEQFFGPGTRLTVL.

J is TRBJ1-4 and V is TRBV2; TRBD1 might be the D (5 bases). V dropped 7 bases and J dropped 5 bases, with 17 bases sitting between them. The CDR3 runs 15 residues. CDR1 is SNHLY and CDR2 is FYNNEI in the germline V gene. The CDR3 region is CASNSPTGGNEKLFF. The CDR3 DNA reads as TGTGCCAGCAATTCCCCGACGGGGGGAAATGAAAAACTGTTTTTT.

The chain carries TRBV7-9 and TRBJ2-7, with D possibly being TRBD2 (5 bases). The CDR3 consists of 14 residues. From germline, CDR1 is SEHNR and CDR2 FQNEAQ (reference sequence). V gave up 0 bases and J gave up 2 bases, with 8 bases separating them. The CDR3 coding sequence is TGTGCCAGCAGCTTAGCAAGCGGAGCCTACGAGCAGTACTTC. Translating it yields CASSLASGAYEQYF.